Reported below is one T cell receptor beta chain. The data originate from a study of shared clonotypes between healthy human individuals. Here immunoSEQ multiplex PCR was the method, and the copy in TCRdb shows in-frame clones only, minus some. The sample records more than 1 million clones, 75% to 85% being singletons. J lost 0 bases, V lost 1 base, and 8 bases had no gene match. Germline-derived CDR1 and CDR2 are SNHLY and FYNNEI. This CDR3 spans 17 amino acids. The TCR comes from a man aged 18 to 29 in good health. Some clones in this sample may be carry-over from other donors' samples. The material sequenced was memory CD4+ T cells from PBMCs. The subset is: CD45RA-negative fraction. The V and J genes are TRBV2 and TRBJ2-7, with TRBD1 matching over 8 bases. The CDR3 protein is CASSEGRDRTSSYEQYF. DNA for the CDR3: TGTGCCAGCAGTGAAGGTCGGGACAGGACCAGCTCCTACGAGCAGTACTTC.